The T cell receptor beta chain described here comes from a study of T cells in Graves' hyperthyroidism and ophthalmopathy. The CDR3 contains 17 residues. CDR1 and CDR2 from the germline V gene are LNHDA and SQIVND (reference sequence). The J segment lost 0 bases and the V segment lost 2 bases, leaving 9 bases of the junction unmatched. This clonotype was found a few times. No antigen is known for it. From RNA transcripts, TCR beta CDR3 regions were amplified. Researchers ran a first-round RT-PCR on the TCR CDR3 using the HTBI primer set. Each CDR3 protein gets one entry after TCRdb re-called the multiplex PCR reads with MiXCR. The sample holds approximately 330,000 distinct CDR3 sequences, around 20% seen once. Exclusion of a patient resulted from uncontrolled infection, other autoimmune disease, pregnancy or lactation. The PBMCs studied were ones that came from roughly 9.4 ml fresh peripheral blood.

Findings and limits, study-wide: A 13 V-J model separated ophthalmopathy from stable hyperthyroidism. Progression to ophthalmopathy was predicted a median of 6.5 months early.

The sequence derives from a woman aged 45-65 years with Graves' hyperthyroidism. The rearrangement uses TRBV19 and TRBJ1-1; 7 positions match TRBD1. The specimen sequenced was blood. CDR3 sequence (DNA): TGTGCCAGTAGTATATTACCGGGACAGAGCATGAACACTGAAGCTTTCTTT. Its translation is CASSILPGQSMNTEAFF.